These T cell receptor beta chains were read from a single sample in a study of breast tumors, draining lymph nodes, adjacent tissues. TCRdb used MiXCR to reprocess the multiplex PCR reads, holding one entry per CDR3 protein. The sample lists approximately 150,000 distinct CDR3 sequences, 33% occurring once. The sequenced sample consisted of axillary lymph node tissue. All receptors come from a female donor with breast cancer. Some clones in this sample may be carry-over from other donors' samples. CDR3s include the opening cysteine and the closing phenylalanine or tryptophan. The order of the fields is V gene, CDR3 length, clone size, D gene, J gene, CDR3 protein, CDR3 DNA. The D gene is left open where the match is weak. Clone size is shown for a subset of rows, as once, few, many or a class of expanded clone.

TRBV7-2	15	once	TRBD1	TRBJ1-3	CASSFDRAEGNTIYF	TGTGCCAGCAGCTTCGACAGGGCCGAAGGAAACACCATATATTTT
TRBV15	19	.	TRBD2	TRBJ2-3	CATTKRLAGEPGRTDTQYF	TGTGCCACCACCAAGCGGCTAGCGGGAGAGCCCGGTAGGACAGATACGCAGTACTTT
TRBV30	16	many	TRBD2	TRBJ2-7	CAWSEGLAGISHEQYF	TGTGCCTGGAGTGAGGGACTAGCGGGAATCTCCCACGAGCAGTACTTC
TRBV12-3/TRBV12-4	14	.	TRBD1	TRBJ1-5	CASSFFSGGQPQHF	TGTGCCAGCAGTTTCTTTTCAGGGGGCCAGCCCCAGCATTTT
TRBV6-5	16	many	.	TRBJ2-7	CASSSLGARRSYEQYF	TGTGCCAGCAGTTCCCTCGGGGCGAGACGTTCCTACGAGCAGTACTTC
TRBV28	15	many	.	TRBJ2-5	CASSSRGGYQETQYF	TGTGCCAGCAGTTCTAGAGGGGGGTACCAAGAGACCCAGTACTTC
TRBV2	11	.	.	TRBJ2-7	CASSGLTEQYF	TGTGCCAGCAGTGGATTGACAGAGCAGTACTTT
TRBV25-1	12	many	.	TRBJ1-5	CASIQSNQPQHF	TGTGCCAGCATCCAGAGCAATCAGCCCCAGCATTTT
TRBV15	13	many	.	TRBJ2-5	CATSIDSMETQYF	TGTGCCACCAGCATTGACTCAATGGAGACCCAGTACTTC
TRBV5-1	13	many	TRBD1	TRBJ2-1	CASRDRGGDEQFF	TGCGCCAGCCGGGACAGGGGTGGGGATGAGCAGTTCTTC
TRBV20-1	17	few	.	TRBJ2-1	CGALDIKSGEGVGEQFF	TGCGGTGCACTAGATATAAAGTCAGGAGAGGGGGTCGGGGAGCAGTTCTTC
TRBV12-3/TRBV12-4	15	many	TRBD1	TRBJ1-6	CASSSGQGARSPLHF	TGTGCCAGCAGTTCGGGACAGGGGGCGCGTTCACCCCTCCACTTT
TRBV5-1	15	many	.	TRBJ2-3	CASSPRAASTDTQYF	TGCGCCAGCAGCCCCCGAGCCGCAAGCACAGATACGCAGTATTTT
TRBV5-1	14	.	.	TRBJ1-1	CASSFGLGNTEAFF	TGCGCCAGCAGCTTTGGCTTGGGGAACACTGAAGCTTTCTTT
TRBV24-1	16	many	TRBD1	TRBJ2-2	CATSDRDRGNTGELFF	TGTGCCACCAGTGATCGGGACAGGGGAAACACCGGGGAGCTGTTTTTT
TRBV28	15	.	.	TRBJ1-5	CASSFLADGNQPQHF	TGTGCCAGCAGTTTTCTCGCAGATGGCAATCAGCCCCAGCATTTT
TRBV4-2	15	.	.	TRBJ2-3	CASGQDPRSKDTQYF	TGTGCCAGCGGCCAAGATCCGAGGAGTAAGGATACGCAGTATTTT
TRBV7-2	15	many	TRBD2	TRBJ2-3	CASSLEASGRVLRYF	TGTGCCAGCAGCTTAGAAGCTAGCGGGAGGGTTCTTCGGTATTTT
TRBV9	17	many	TRBD2	TRBJ2-2	CASSARGLLAGAGELFF	TGTGCCAGCAGCGCCCGGGGATTACTAGCGGGGGCCGGGGAGCTGTTTTTT
TRBV5-1	15	many	.	TRBJ2-7	CASEVGEAETSEQYF	TGCGCCAGCGAAGTGGGAGAAGCGGAGACAAGTGAGCAGTACTTC
TRBV4-2	13	.	.	TRBJ1-1	CASSQTENTEAFF	TGTGCCAGCAGCCAGACAGAAAACACTGAAGCTTTCTTT
TRBV12-3/TRBV12-4	16	many	.	TRBJ2-6	CASSPIRGGGANVLTF	TGTGCCAGCAGTCCCATCAGGGGAGGTGGGGCCAACGTCCTGACTTTC
TRBV28	16	many	TRBD1	TRBJ1-6	CASSFGRTGGYSPLHF	TGTGCCAGCAGTTTTGGTAGGACAGGGGGCTATTCACCCCTCCACTTT
TRBV27	14	many	.	TRBJ2-7	CASSLSWSSYEQYF	TGTGCCAGCAGTTTATCTTGGAGCTCCTACGAGCAGTACTTC
TRBV12-3/TRBV12-4	14	many	.	TRBJ1-5	CASSLRQGNQPQHF	TGTGCCAGCAGTTTAAGGCAGGGGAATCAGCCCCAGCATTTT
TRBV7-2	15	many	.	TRBJ1-2	CASTPRQGPNYGYTF	TGTGCCAGCACCCCCCGACAAGGACCTAACTATGGCTACACCTTC
TRBV19	16	many	TRBD1	TRBJ2-1	CASSILGQGALNEQFF	TGTGCCAGTAGTATCCTCGGTCAGGGGGCGCTGAATGAGCAGTTCTTC
TRBV28	14	many	TRBD1	TRBJ2-7	CASRRDRERNEQYF	TGTGCCAGTCGGAGGGACAGGGAAAGGAACGAGCAGTACTTC
TRBV2	15	many	TRBD2	TRBJ2-3	CASKKTSGGADTQYF	TGTGCCAGCAAGAAGACTAGCGGGGGGGCAGATACGCAGTATTTT
TRBV14	14	.	.	TRBJ2-7	CASSHLPPPYEQCF	TGTGCCAGCAGCCACCTCCCTCCCCCCTACGAGCAGTGCTTC
TRBV11-1	12	.	.	TRBJ1-6	CASSWGRSPPHF	TGTGCCAGCAGCTGGGGCCGATCACCCCCTCACTTT
TRBV19	16	many	.	TRBJ1-2	CASSVGQSLANYGYTF	TGTGCCAGTAGCGTTGGACAGTCCTTAGCTAACTATGGCTACACCTTC
TRBV2	15	many	TRBD1	TRBJ2-7	CASRVSTGQSYEQYF	TGTGCCAGCAGAGTCAGTACGGGACAGTCCTACGAGCAGTACTTC
TRBV30	14	many	TRBD2	TRBJ2-7	CAWESGLGAYEQYF	TGTGCCTGGGAATCGGGACTAGGGGCTTACGAGCAGTACTTC
TRBV12-3/TRBV12-4	13	.	.	TRBJ1-1	CASSFGENTEAFF	TGTGCCAGCAGTTTTGGGGAAAACACTGAAGCTTTCTTT
TRBV7-2	14	.	TRBD2	TRBJ2-5	CASSFSSGPETQYF	TGTGCCAGCAGCTTCTCTAGCGGACCGGAGACCCAGTACTTC
TRBV6-5	14	many	.	TRBJ2-7	CASSYDGTSYEQYF	TGTGCCAGCAGTTACGACGGGACGTCCTACGAGCAGTACTTC
TRBV2	15	.	TRBD1	TRBJ2-3	CASRDRGSSADTQYF	TGCGCCAGCAGAGACAGGGGGTCTAGCGCAGATACGCAGTATTTT
TRBV15	17	few	TRBD2	TRBJ2-7	CATSTPPGLAGADEQYF	TGTGCCACCAGCACTCCCCCGGGACTAGCGGGAGCGGACGAGCAGTACTTC
TRBV9	16	many	TRBD2	TRBJ2-1	CASSFQLAGGPNEQFF	TGTGCCAGCAGCTTCCAGCTAGCGGGAGGACCTAATGAGCAGTTCTTC
TRBV7-2	15	once	TRBD2	TRBJ2-3	CASSSGGPRGDTQYF	TGTGCCAGCAGCTCGGGGGGACCACGGGGAGATACGCAGTATTTT
TRBV7-3	15	.	.	TRBJ2-2	CASSRGRTNTGELSF	TGTGCCAGCAGCAGGGGCAGGACGAACACCGGGGAGCTGTCTTTT
TRBV28	15	many	.	TRBJ1-4	CASSSNRASNEKLFF	TGTGCCAGCAGTTCCAACAGGGCATCTAATGAAAAACTGTTTTTT
TRBV6-8	15	once	.	TRBJ2-7	CASSHRKGTTYEQYF	TGTGCCAGCAGTCACCGCAAAGGGACCACCTACGAGCAGTACTTC
TRBV10-2	12	many	.	TRBJ1-5	CASSAGNQPQHF	TGCGCCAGCAGTGCTGGCAATCAGCCCCAGCATTTT
TRBV7-9	15	many	TRBD1	TRBJ1-2	CASSLVLAGGSGYTF	TGTGCCAGCAGCTTAGTTCTGGCAGGGGGCTCTGGCTACACCTTC